The text below deals with one TCR beta chain. This sample stems from a study of OX40 agonist ivuxolimab in advanced cancers. The V gene's germline CDR1 is SGHRS and CDR2 YFSETQ. Trimming left V 0 bases short and J 1 base short, with 4 bases between. The CDR3 has 13 residues. The method was immunoSEQ multiplex PCR; TCRdb's version includes in-frame clones alone and lacks a portion of them. Among 70,000 to 80,000 clones, 87% were seen once, and the ten largest hold roughly 1.3%. The chain recombines TRBV5-1 with TRBJ1-2; D ambiguous. The material was CD4+ or CD8+ T cells sorted from blood, obtained in a trial of the OX40 agonist ivuxolimab. The receptor's source is an adult with an advanced solid tumor such as melanoma, head and neck, liver or kidney cancer. The CDR3 protein is CASSLALNYGYTF. The CDR3 DNA follows: TGCGCCAGCAGCTTGGCACTTAACTATGGCTACACCTTC.